These 15 T cell receptor beta chains share one sample of origin, sequenced in a study of blood T cell repertoires in COVID-19. Assay: immunoSEQ multiplex PCR; the TCRdb copy retains only in-frame clones and omits some. The table records 85,000 to 90,000 clones, roughly 86% of them present only once. What was sequenced was peripheral blood. The receptors were gathered from a human donor in a cohort sampled during active COVID-19.

The count of this clone is one. The rearrangement links TRBV14 to TRBJ2-2, with D unresolved. The CDR3 length is 15 residues. CDR1 is SGHDN and CDR2 is FVKESK in the germline V gene. V dropped 4 bases and J dropped 3 bases, with 12 bases sitting between them. CDR3 nucleotide sequence: TGTGCCAGCAGCCGCCTTGTACGGGACACCGGGGAGCTGTTTTTT. It specifies CASSRLVRDTGELFF.

This sequence joins TRBV19 and TRBJ2-7, with TRBD1 matching over 8 bases. CDR3 length equals 15 residues. Germline V gene sequence: CDR1 LNHDA, CDR2 SQIVND (reference sequence). The V gene end was trimmed by 5 bases and the J gene end by 2 bases; junction bases not matched to a gene: 8. CDR3 residues: CASSARGQGTYEQYF. The CDR3 region has the DNA TGTGCCAGTAGTGCCCGAGGACAGGGAACCTACGAGCAGTACTTC.

This chain joins TRBV27 and TRBJ2-7; 8 bases line up with TRBD1. From germline, CDR1 is MNHEY and CDR2 SMNVEV (reference sequence). J was trimmed by 5 bases and V by 5 bases; bases with no gene match: 8. This CDR3 has 14 amino acids. CDR3 nucleotide sequence: TGTGCCAGCAGTCCGCTCCAGACAGGGGACGAGCAGTACTTC. It codes for CASSPLQTGDEQYF.

The V call is TRBV6-2 or TRBV6-3, the J call TRBJ1-5, with 9 bases identical to TRBD1. Germline V lookup: CDR1 MNHEY, CDR2 SVGEGT. The junction had 6 bases not matched to a gene; V was cut back by 5 bases and J by 7 bases. The CDR3 spans 14 residues. The CDR3 protein is CASSPTGGWQPQHF. The CDR3 coding sequence is TGTGCCAGCAGTCCAACAGGGGGCTGGCAGCCCCAGCATTTT.

This clone was observed a few times. The chain has TRBV9 and TRBJ2-7; a possible D gene is TRBD2 (5 bases). CDR3 length: 14 residues. V was pared by 2 bases and J by 6 bases, with 15 bases between. CDR1 is SGDLS and CDR2 is YYNGEE in the germline V gene. The CDR3 loop is CASSVSSSLAEQYF. The CDR3 nucleotides read TGTGCCAGCAGCGTTAGTTCTAGCCTGGCCGAGCAGTACTTC.

J is TRBJ2-4 and V is TRBV7-2, with D perhaps TRBD2 (7 bases). CDR1 and CDR2 from the germline V gene are SGHTA and FQGNSA. The V and J ends lost 5 bases and 7 bases respectively, with 18 bases between them. The CDR3 contains 15 residues. This CDR3 reads CASSARGGLGNIQYF. The CDR3 DNA reads as TGTGCCAGCAGCGCAAGGGGGGGGCTCGGGAACATTCAGTACTTC. The full variable domain, rest sourced from reference TRBV7-2 and TRBJ2-4, is GAGVSQSPSNKVTEKGKDVELRCDPISGHTALYWYRQSLGQGLEFLIYFQGNSAPDKSGLPSDRFSAERTGGSVSTLTIQRTQQEDSAVYLCASSARGGLGNIQYFGAGTRLSVL.

The chain combines TRBV5-8 with TRBJ1-1, with a tentative D call TRBD1 (5 bases). Trimming stripped 7 bases from V and 4 bases from J, with 14 bases between. The V gene's germline CDR1 is SGHTS and CDR2 YDEGEE. The CDR3 runs to 13 residues. CDR3 sequence (DNA): TGTGCCAGCGGACTTCGGGGGAGCACTGAAGCTTTCTTT. Amino acids: CASGLRGSTEAFF.

The rearrangement joins TRBV6-5 to TRBJ1-5; no definite D call. Germline lookup yields CDR1 MNHEY and CDR2 SVGAGI. Between the trimmed V and J ends, which lost 0 bases and 1 base, there was a span of 4 bases. The CDR3 is made up of 14 amino acids. The CDR3 region is CASSYSESNQPQHF. CDR3 nucleotide sequence: TGTGCCAGCAGTTACTCGGAGAGCAATCAGCCCCAGCATTTT.

J is TRBJ2-3 and V is TRBV9; TRBD2 agrees at 7 bases. V trimming: 4 bases; J trimming: 8 bases; junction bases outside the gene matches: 16. The CDR3 has 16 amino acids. Per the germline V gene, CDR1 is SGDLS and CDR2 is YYNGEE. As DNA, the CDR3 is TGTGCCAGCAGCCCCCGGGACTACCTTAGCACTGCTACGCAGTATTTT. It yields the protein CASSPRDYLSTATQYF.

This chain uses TRBV19 with TRBJ2-1, with 9 positions matching TRBD2. Germline CDR1 reads LNHDA; CDR2 reads SQIVND (reference sequence). This CDR3 has 15 amino acids. The trim removed 5 bases at V and 5 bases at J, leaving 7 bases unmatched. The DNA for the CDR3 is TGTGCCAGTAGTGCCAGACTAGCGGATAACAATGAGCAGTTCTTC. It is translated as CASSARLADNNEQFF. The complete variable domain, with remaining parts taken from reference TRBV19 and TRBJ2-1, reads DGGITQSPKYLFRKEGQNVTLSCEQNLNHDAMYWYRQDPGQGLRLIYYSQIVNDFQKGDIAEGYSVSREKKESFPLTVTSAQKNPTAFYLCASSARLADNNEQFFGPGTRLTVL.

CDR3 protein: CASSRGTNTDTQYF. The CDR3 bases are TGTGCCAGCAGCCGAGGGACTAACACAGATACGCAGTATTTT. The rearrangement links TRBV5-4 to TRBJ2-3; 7 bases align to TRBD2. This CDR3 comprises 14 residues. Germline assignment: CDR1 SGHNT and CDR2 YYREEE (reference sequence). V lost 4 bases, J lost 2 bases, and 4 bases stayed unmatched.

In this sample, this clone is medium-sized. This chain links TRBV7-8 with TRBJ2-7, with TRBD1 matching over 12 bases. Germline V gives CDR1 SGHVS, CDR2 FQNEAQ. The length of the CDR3 is 15 residues. Trimming cost V 4 bases and J 8 bases; bases outside gene matches: 9. The CDR3 loop reads CASSSRTGQGAKQYF. The CDR3 bases are TGTGCCAGCAGCTCGCGGACGGGACAGGGGGCCAAGCAGTACTTC.

This chain links TRBV18 with TRBJ1-2, with 10 bases matching TRBD1. The junction had 5 bases not matched to a gene; V was cut back by 4 bases and J by 6 bases. The V gene's germline CDR1 is KGHSH and CDR2 LQKENI. The CDR3 length is 14 residues. The CDR3 region has the DNA TGTGCCAGCTCACTACTGGGACAGGGGAATGGCTACACCTTC. It encodes CASSLLGQGNGYTF.

The chain combines TRBV11-2 with TRBJ2-7; 9 bases match TRBD2. This CDR3 is 13 amino acids long. Germline V gene lookup returns CDR1 SGHAT and CDR2 FQNNGV. The V segment lost 8 bases and the J segment 4 bases; nucleotides outside the gene matches: 6. CDR3 region: CASGTSGPYEQYF. The CDR3 DNA sequence: TGTGCCAGCGGCACTAGCGGGCCTTACGAGCAGTACTTC.

The CDR3 nucleotides read TGTGCCAGCAGCCGTACTAGGGGGGAGACCCAGTACTTC. Translation: CASSRTRGETQYF. V gene TRBV6-5 combines with J gene TRBJ2-5, with D perhaps matching TRBD1 (6 bases). The CDR3 contains 13 residues. The V end was cut by 6 bases, the J end by 5 bases, with 13 bases between. Per germline, CDR1 MNHEY and CDR2 SVGAGI.